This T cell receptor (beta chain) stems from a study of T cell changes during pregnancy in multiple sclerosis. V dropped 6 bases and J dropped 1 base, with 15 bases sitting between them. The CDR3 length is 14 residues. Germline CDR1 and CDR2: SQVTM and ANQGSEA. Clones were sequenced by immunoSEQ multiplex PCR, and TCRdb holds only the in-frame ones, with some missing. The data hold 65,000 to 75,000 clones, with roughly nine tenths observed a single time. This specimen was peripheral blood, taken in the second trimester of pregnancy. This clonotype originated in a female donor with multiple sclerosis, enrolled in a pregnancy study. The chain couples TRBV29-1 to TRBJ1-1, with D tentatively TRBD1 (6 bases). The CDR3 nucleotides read TGCAGCGTGCACAGGGATCTCGGGAACACTGAAGCTTTCTTT. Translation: CSVHRDLGNTEAFF.